The 5 T cell receptor beta chains below come from one sample, sequenced in a study of blood T cells in healthy people across ages. A second PCR, run for roughly 7 to 11 cycles, used a sample-barcoded 5' primer plus a J-beta primer mix. One entry per CDR3 protein, called by TCRdb with MiXCR from the 5' RACE reads. The table has about 1.6 million distinct CDR3 sequences, around 35% seen once; the top ten hold around 10%. Sequencing was done on a sample of blood. These receptors came from a woman aged 25 to 39 in good health.

This clonotype showed up just a few times. The chain carries TRBV20-1 and TRBJ2-7, with D tentatively TRBD1 or TRBD2 (5 bases each). The tail of the sequence fits TRBJ2-5 better, so the J call may be wrong. Germline CDR1 and CDR2: DFQATT and SNEGSKA (reference sequence). The CDR3 sequence is 14 residues long. CDR3 nucleotides: TGCAGTGCTAGAACCGGGGCAGGGATGGAGACCCAGTACTTC. Protein sequence: CSARTGAGMETQYF.

This clonotype has at least ten counts. This CDR3 is CASSPEWAHGYEQYF. The CDR3 nucleotides are TGCGCCAGCAGCCCGGAGTGGGCGCACGGCTACGAGCAGTACTTC. The chain joins TRBV4-1 to TRBJ2-7; no clear D. Germline assignment: CDR1 MGHRA and CDR2 YSYEKL. Between the trimmed V and J ends, which lost 4 bases and 3 bases, there was a span of 16 bases. This CDR3 spans 15 amino acids.

The J gene is TRBJ1-2, the V gene TRBV3-1; D call uncertain. The CDR3 loop spans 16 amino acids. The germline CDR1 and CDR2 sequences are LGHDT and YNNKEL (reference sequence). V shed 0 bases and J shed 6 bases, with 17 bases lying between them. For the CDR3, the DNA is TGTGCCAGCAGCCAAGACGGTTGGTACGACGCGAATGGCTACACCTTC. Translation gives CASSQDGWYDANGYTF.

This clonotype has a count of ten or more. The V call is TRBV29-1, the J call TRBJ2-5, with D maybe TRBD2 (6 bases). Trimming removed 7 bases from V and 5 bases from J, with 14 bases in between. Germline CDR1 and CDR2: SQVTM and ANQGSEA. The CDR3 spans 12 residues. This CDR3 is CSAPGERETQYF. The CDR3, as DNA: TGCAGCGCCCCGGGAGAGCGGGAGACCCAGTACTTC.

A few counts support this clonotype. The chain uses TRBV20-1 and TRBJ1-1, with D unclear. Per the germline V gene, CDR1 is DFQATT and CDR2 is SNEGSKA (reference sequence). Trimming left V 4 bases short and J 4 bases short, with 13 bases between. This CDR3 has 13 residues. The CDR3 DNA reads TGCAGTGCTACCTCCCCCCTGGGCACTGAAGCTTTCTTT. It translates to CSATSPLGTEAFF.